This T cell receptor beta chain originates from a study of blood T cell repertoires in COVID-19. Study background: Acute and convalescent COVID-19 samples came from the United States, Italy and Spain. In each case, the material was cDNA or gDNA derived from T cells, B-cell-depleted T cells, or PBMCs.

The CDR3 covers 15 residues. The ends lost 5 bases at V and 2 bases at J; junction bases unmatched: 6. CDR1 LNHDA and CDR2 SQIVND come from the germline V gene (reference sequence). As processed by the authors: Reference gene primer amplification gave estimated nucleated cell counts. TCRdb's table, derived via immunoSEQ multiplex PCR, lists solely in-frame clones and lacks some. Clonal size and the V and J genes are those of that table, whereas D and trimming came from the DNA. The sample has tens of thousands of clones, approximately 80% seen once. The chain joins TRBV19 to TRBJ2-5; 9 bases are shared with TRBD1. The receptor's source is a human donor in a cohort sampled during active COVID-19. What was sequenced was peripheral blood. DNA for the CDR3: TGTGCCAGTAGTCCGCTGGGGACAGGGCAAGAGACCCAGTACTTC. It specifies CASSPLGTGQETQYF.